Listed below are T cell receptor beta chains from one sample, sequenced in a study of T cells in localized non-small cell lung cancer. Here immunoSEQ multiplex PCR was the method, and the copy in TCRdb shows in-frame clones only, minus some. Seen here are about 41,000 clones, roughly four fifths observed once, and the top ten hold 7.8%. Specimen: PBMCs, collected before any cancer treatment. The receptors originated from a man between 35 and 75 years old with stage II lung adenocarcinoma. Both conserved end residues are part of each CDR3. D genes are given only for firm matches. A row's size may be missing; if present it is once, few, many or a size class.

cdr3_length	clone_size	v_call	j_call	d_call	cdr3_nt	cdr3_aa
11	.	TRBV20-1	TRBJ2-7	.	TGCAGTGCTAGGGCAGGGCAGGAGCAGTACTTC	CSARAGQEQYF
15	hyperexpanded	TRBV11-2	TRBJ2-7	TRBD2	TGTGCCAGCAGCTCAAGGGACACGCGGGAGGAGGAGCAGTACTTC	CASSSRDTREEEQYF
12	.	TRBV6-5	TRBJ1-2	.	TGTGCCAGCAGTCCCCAGGGGCTCGGCTACACCTTC	CASSPQGLGYTF
12	.	TRBV7-8	TRBJ2-2	.	TGTGCCAGCAGTATGGGGGGCGGGGAGCTGTTTTTT	CASSMGGGELFF
15	.	TRBV7-4	TRBJ2-7	.	TGTGCCAGCAGCTCTACTCTCTTAGTCTCCTACGAGCAGTACTTC	CASSSTLLVSYEQYF
15	.	TRBV27	TRBJ1-5	.	TGTGCCAGCAGCCCCCTGACAGGAAGCAATCAGCCCCAGCATTTT	CASSPLTGSNQPQHF
11	.	TRBV6-5	TRBJ1-5	.	TGTGCCAGCAGTGTAGCTCAGCCCCAGCATTTT	CASSVAQPQHF
15	few	TRBV28	TRBJ1-5	.	TGTGCCAGCACCCTCGAACCAGGGGTTAATCAGCCCCAGCATTTT	CASTLEPGVNQPQHF
14	.	TRBV2	TRBJ2-1	.	TGTGCCAGCAGTCCGCGGACCCAGTACAATGAGCAGTTCTTC	CASSPRTQYNEQFF
13	once	TRBV4-3	TRBJ2-3	.	TGCGCCAGCAGCCAGACAGGTCCAGATACGCAGTATTTT	CASSQTGPDTQYF
16	few	TRBV11-3	TRBJ2-1	TRBD1	TGTGCCAGCAGCGCCGGGACAGGGGCCCGTGGGGATGAGCAGTTCTTC	CASSAGTGARGDEQFF
16	once	TRBV5-1	TRBJ2-3	.	TGCGCCAGCAGCCCGGAGAGGGCGGAAACCTTTGATACGCAGTATTTT	CASSPERAETFDTQYF
14	few	TRBV5-1	TRBJ2-7	.	TGCGCCAGCAGCTTGGAATCAGGGTCGAGCGAGCAGTACTTC	CASSLESGSSEQYF
14	.	TRBV11-2	TRBJ2-3	TRBD2	TGTGCCAGCAGCTTTCGACTAGCCCCAGATACGCAGTATTTT	CASSFRLAPDTQYF
16	.	TRBV18	TRBJ2-1	TRBD2	TGTGCCAGCTCACCACGTAGCGGGGTCCTAGACAATGAGCAGTTCTTC	CASSPRSGVLDNEQFF
13	.	TRBV30	TRBJ2-7	.	TGTGCCTGGAGCTACGGCCCCGGGCTCGAGCAGTACTTC	CAWSYGPGLEQYF
15	once	TRBV9	TRBJ2-1	.	TGTGCCAGCGGACAGGAGGGGACCCCCTACAATGAGCAGTTCTTC	CASGQEGTPYNEQFF
16	once	TRBV6-1	TRBJ2-3	TRBD2	TGTGCCAGCAGTGCTACTAGCGGGGGGGCCCCAGATACGCAGTATTTT	CASSATSGGAPDTQYF
13	.	TRBV5-5	TRBJ2-2	.	TGTGCCAGCAGCTTGGTGCTACCCGGGGAGCTGTTTTTT	CASSLVLPGELFF
13	.	TRBV19	TRBJ2-7	.	TGTGCCAGTAGTATCGGGTATACCTACGAGCAGTACTTC	CASSIGYTYEQYF
18	.	TRBV27	TRBJ2-3	.	TGTGCCAGCAGTTTATCGATCTATTGGGACACCCACACAGATACGCAGTATTTT	CASSLSIYWDTHTDTQYF
15	.	TRBV5-6	TRBJ2-1	TRBD2	TGTGCCAGCAGCCCGTGGACTAGCGGGGGCAATGAGCAGTTCTTC	CASSPWTSGGNEQFF
14	.	TRBV5-6	TRBJ1-3	.	TGTGCCAGCAGCACTGAGGGATCTGGATACACCATATATTTT	CASSTEGSGYTIYF
17	.	TRBV30	TRBJ1-6	.	TGTGCCTGGAGTGTAGGAGGCGGGAGCTCCTATAATTCACCCCTCCACTTT	CAWSVGGGSSYNSPLHF